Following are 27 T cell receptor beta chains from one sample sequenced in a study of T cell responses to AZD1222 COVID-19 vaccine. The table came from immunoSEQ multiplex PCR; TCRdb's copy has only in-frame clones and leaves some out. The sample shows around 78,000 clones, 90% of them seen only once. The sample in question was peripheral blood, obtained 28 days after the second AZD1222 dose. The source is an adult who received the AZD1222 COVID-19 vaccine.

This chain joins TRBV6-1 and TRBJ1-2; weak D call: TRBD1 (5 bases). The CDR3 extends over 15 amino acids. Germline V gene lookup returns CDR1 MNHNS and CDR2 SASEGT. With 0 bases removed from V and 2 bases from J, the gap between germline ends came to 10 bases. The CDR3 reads CASSEASRGNYGYTF. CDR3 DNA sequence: TGTGCCAGCAGTGAAGCGTCAAGGGGAAACTATGGCTACACCTTC.

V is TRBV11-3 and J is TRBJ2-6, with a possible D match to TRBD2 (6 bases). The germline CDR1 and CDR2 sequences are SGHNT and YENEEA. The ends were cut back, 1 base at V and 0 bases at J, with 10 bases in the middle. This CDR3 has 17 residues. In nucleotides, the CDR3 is TGTGCCAGCAGCTTAGGAGGGACTGCCTCTGGGGCCAACGTCCTGACTTTC. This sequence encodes CASSLGGTASGANVLTF.

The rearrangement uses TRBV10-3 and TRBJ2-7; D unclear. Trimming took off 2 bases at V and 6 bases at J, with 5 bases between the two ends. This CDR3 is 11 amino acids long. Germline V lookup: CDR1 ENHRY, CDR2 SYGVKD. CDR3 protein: CAISEMGEQYF. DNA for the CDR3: TGTGCCATCAGTGAGATGGGCGAGCAGTACTTC.

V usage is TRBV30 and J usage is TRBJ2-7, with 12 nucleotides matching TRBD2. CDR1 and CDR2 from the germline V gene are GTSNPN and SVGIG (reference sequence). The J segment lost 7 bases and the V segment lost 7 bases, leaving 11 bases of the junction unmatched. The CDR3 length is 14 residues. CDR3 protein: CASLGLAGGKEQYF. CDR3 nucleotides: TGTGCCTCATTGGGGCTAGCGGGGGGGAAAGAGCAGTACTTC.

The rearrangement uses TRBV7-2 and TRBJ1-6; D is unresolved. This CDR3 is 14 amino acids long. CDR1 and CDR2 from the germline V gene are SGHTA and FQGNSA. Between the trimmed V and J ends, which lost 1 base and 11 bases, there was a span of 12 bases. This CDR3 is CASSLGYRGPPLHF. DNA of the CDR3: TGTGCCAGCAGCTTAGGGTACAGAGGACCACCCCTCCACTTT.

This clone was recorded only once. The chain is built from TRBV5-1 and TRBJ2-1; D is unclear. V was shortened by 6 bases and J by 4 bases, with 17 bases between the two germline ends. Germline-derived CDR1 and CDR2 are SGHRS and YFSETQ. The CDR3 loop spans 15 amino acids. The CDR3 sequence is CASNPDGPTYNEQFF. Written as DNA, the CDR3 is TGCGCCAGCAACCCGGACGGACCGACTTACAATGAGCAGTTCTTC.

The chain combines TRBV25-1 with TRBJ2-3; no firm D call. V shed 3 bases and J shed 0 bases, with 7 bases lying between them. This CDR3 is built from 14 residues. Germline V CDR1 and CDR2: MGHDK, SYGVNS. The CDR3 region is CASSDRKSTDTQYF. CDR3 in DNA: TGTGCCAGCAGTGACAGGAAAAGCACAGATACGCAGTATTTT.

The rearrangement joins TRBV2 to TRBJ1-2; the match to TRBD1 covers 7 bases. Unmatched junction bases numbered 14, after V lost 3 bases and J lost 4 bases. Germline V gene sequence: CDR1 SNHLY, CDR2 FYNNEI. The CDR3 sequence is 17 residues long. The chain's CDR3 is CASSDAGRGNRGYGYTF. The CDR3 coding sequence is TGTGCCAGCAGTGATGCAGGCAGGGGGAACCGGGGCTATGGCTACACCTTC.

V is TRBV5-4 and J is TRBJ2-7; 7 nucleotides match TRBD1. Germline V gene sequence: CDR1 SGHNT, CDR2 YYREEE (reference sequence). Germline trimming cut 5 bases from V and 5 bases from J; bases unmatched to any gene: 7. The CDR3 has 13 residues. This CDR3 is CASSPDRNHEQYF. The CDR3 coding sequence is TGTGCCAGCAGTCCGGACAGGAACCACGAGCAGTACTTC.

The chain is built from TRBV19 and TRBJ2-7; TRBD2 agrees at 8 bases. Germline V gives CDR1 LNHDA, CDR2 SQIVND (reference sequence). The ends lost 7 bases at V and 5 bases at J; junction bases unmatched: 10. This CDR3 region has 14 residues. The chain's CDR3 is CASNPLGRDHEQYF. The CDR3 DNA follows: TGTGCCAGTAACCCTCTCGGGAGGGACCACGAGCAGTACTTC.

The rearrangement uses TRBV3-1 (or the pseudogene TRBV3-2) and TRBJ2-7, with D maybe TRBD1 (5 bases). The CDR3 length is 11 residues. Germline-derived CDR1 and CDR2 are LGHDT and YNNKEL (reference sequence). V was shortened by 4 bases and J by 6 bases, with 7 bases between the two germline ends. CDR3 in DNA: TGTGCCAGCAGCCTTACAGGCGAGCAGTACTTC. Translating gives CASSLTGEQYF.

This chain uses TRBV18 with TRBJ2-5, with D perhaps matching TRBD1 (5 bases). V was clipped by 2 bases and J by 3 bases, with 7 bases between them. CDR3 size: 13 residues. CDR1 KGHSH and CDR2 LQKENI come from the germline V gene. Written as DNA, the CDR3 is TGTGCCAGCTCACCAGGCAGGGAAGAGACCCAGTACTTC. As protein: CASSPGREETQYF.

CDR3 amino acids: CASVGRGRTGELFF. The CDR3 DNA reads as TGTGCCAGCGTGGGCAGGGGAAGAACCGGGGAGCTGTTTTTT. This chain links TRBV7-2 with TRBJ2-2; maybe TRBD1 (6 bases). V gave up 8 bases and J gave up 5 bases, with 15 bases separating them. The V gene's germline CDR1 is SGHTA and CDR2 FQGNSA. The CDR3 contains 14 residues.

CDR3 bases: TGTGCCTGGAGTCCTCCGTCCGGCGGAGGGGAAAAACTGTTTTTT. It translates to CAWSPPSGGGEKLFF. This sequence joins TRBV30 and TRBJ1-4; D remains unclear. This CDR3 spans 15 amino acids. V shed 2 bases and J shed 8 bases, with 18 bases lying between them. CDR1 and CDR2 from the germline V gene are GTSNPN and SVGIG (reference sequence).

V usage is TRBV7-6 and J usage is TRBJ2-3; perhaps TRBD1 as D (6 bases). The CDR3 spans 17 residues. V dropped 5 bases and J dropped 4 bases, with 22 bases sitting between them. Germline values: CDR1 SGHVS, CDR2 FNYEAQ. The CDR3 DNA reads TGTGCCAGCAGCCTTTCACGGGGCCAAGGGGGTGCAGATACGCAGTATTTT. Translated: CASSLSRGQGGADTQYF.

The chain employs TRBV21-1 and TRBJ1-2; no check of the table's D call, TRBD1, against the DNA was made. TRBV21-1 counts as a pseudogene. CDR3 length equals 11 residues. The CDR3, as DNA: TGTGCCAGCAATACAGAGAGTGTAGACACCTTC. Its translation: CASNTESVDTF.

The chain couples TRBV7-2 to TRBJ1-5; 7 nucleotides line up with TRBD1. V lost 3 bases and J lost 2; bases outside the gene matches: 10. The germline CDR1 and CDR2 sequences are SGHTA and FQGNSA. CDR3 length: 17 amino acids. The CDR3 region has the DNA TGTGCCAGCAGCTTGCTACAGGGGAATTTGGGCAATCAGCCCCAGCATTTT. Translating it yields CASSLLQGNLGNQPQHF.

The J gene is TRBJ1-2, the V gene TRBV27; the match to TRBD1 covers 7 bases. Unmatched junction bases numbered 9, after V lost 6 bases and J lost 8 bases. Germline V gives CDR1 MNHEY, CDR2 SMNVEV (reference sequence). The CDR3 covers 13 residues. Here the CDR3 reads CASRTGFLGGYTF. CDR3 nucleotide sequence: TGTGCCAGCAGGACAGGGTTCCTGGGGGGCTACACCTTC.

Here the CDR3 DNA reads TGCGCCAGCAGCCAAGCGGTAGCATCCTACGAGCAGTACTTC. Translated: CASSQAVASYEQYF. V gene TRBV4-1 combines with J gene TRBJ2-7; the D is unclear. The CDR3 is 14 amino acids. With 1 base removed from V and 1 base from J, the gap between germline ends came to 8 bases. Per the germline V gene, CDR1 is MGHRA and CDR2 is YSYEKL.

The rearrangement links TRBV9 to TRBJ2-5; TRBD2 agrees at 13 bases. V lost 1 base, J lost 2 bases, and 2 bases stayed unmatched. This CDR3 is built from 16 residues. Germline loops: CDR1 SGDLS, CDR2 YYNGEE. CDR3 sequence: CASSVMTSGGQETQYF. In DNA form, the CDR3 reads TGTGCCAGCAGCGTAATGACTAGCGGGGGGCAAGAGACCCAGTACTTC.

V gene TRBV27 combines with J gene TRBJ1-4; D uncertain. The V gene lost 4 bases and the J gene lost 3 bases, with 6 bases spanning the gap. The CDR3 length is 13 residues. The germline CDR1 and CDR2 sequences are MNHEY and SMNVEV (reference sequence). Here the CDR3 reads CASSSPPNEKLFF. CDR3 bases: TGTGCCAGCAGTTCCCCACCTAATGAAAAACTGTTTTTT. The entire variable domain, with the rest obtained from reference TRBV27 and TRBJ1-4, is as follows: EAQVTQNPRYLITVTGKKLTVTCSQNMNHEYMSWYRQDPGLGLRQIYYSMNVEVTDKGDVPEGYKVSRKEKRNFPLILESPSPNQTSLYFCASSSPPNEKLFFGSGTQLSVL.

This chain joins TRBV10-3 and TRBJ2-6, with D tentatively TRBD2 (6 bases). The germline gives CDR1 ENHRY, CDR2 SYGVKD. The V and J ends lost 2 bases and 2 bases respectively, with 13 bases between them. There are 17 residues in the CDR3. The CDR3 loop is CAISEPNGGAGANVLTF. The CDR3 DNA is TGTGCCATCAGTGAGCCCAACGGGGGAGCTGGGGCCAACGTCCTGACTTTC.

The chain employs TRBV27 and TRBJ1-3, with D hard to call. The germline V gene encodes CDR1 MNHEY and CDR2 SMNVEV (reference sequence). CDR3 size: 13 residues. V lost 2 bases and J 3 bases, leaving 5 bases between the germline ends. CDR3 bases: TGTGCCAGCAGTTTAAGCTTTGGAAACACCATATATTTT. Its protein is CASSLSFGNTIYF.

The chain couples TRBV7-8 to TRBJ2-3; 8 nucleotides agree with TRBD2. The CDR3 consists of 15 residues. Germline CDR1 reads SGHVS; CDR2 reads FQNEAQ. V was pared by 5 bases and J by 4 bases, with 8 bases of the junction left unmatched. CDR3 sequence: CASSPGLVVPDTQYF. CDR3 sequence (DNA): TGTGCCAGCAGCCCGGGACTAGTCGTCCCAGATACGCAGTATTTT.

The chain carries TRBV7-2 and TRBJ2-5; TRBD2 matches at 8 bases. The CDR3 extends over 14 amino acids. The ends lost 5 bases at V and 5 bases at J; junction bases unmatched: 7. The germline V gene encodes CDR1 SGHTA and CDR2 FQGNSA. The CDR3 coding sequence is TGTGCCAGCAGCCCCGGGGGGGCTCTGGAGACCCAGTACTTC. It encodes CASSPGGALETQYF.

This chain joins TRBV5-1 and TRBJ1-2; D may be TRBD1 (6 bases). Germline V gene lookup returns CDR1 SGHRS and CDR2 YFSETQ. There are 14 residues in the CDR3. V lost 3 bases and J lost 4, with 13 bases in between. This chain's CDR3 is CASSSATGSYGYTF. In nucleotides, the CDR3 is TGCGCCAGCAGCTCGGCTACAGGGTCCTATGGCTACACCTTC.

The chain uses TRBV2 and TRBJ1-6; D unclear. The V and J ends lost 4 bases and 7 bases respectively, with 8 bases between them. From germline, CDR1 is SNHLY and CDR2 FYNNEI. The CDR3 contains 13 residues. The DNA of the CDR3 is TGTGCCAGCAGTGGGTTACCAAATTCACCCCTCCACTTT. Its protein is CASSGLPNSPLHF.